These 11 T cell receptor beta chains came from one sample sequenced in a study of blood T cell repertoires in COVID-19. Libraries were prepared by immunoSEQ multiplex PCR; TCRdb keeps only in-frame clonotypes and omits some of them. The sample contains more than 110,000 clones, just under 90% of which appear only once. Sample: peripheral blood. The origin of the receptors is a woman aged 40 to 55 with acute or convalescent COVID-19.

The chain links TRBV4-1 to TRBJ2-5, with 8 bases matching TRBD1. V was clipped by 1 base and J by 2 bases; unmatched bases: 3. Germline loops: CDR1 MGHRA, CDR2 YSYEKL. The CDR3 consists of 15 residues. The CDR3, as DNA: TGCGCCAGCAGCCAAGGACAGGGGTCGCAAGAGACCCAGTACTTC. This translates into CASSQGQGSQETQYF.

The chain has TRBV4-3 and TRBJ2-7; TRBD2 matches 10 bases. In germline, CDR1 is LGHNA, CDR2 YSLEER. This CDR3 comprises 17 residues. V trimming: 3 bases; J trimming: 3 bases; junction bases outside the gene matches: 11. CDR3 region: CASSQKGLAPQGYEQYF. CDR3 coding DNA: TGCGCCAGCAGCCAGAAGGGACTAGCGCCCCAAGGCTACGAGCAGTACTTC.

V usage is TRBV28 and J usage is TRBJ2-3; a possible D gene is TRBD2 (6 bases). The CDR3 has 15 amino acids. Germline V CDR1 and CDR2: MDHEN, SYDVKM. Between the trimmed V and J ends, which lost 1 base and 0 bases, there was a span of 8 bases. The CDR3 loop is CASSLYGGSTDTQYF. CDR3 DNA: TGTGCCAGCAGTTTATACGGAGGGAGCACAGATACGCAGTATTTT.

This chain uses TRBV2 with TRBJ1-1; D is possibly TRBD1 (6 bases). Trimming took off 8 bases at V and 1 base at J, with 14 bases between the two ends. The germline CDR1 and CDR2 sequences are SNHLY and FYNNEI. This CDR3 is built from 14 residues. CDR3 nucleotide sequence: TGTGCCAGCTGGGATAGGGGGTCGAACACTGAAGCTTTCTTT. Protein sequence: CASWDRGSNTEAFF.

The chain uses TRBV11-3 and TRBJ1-1; TRBD1 might be the D (6 bases). The V gene's germline CDR1 is SGHNT and CDR2 YENEEA. The V gene lost 1 base and the J gene lost 8 bases, with 11 bases spanning the gap. The CDR3 runs 13 residues. CDR3 sequence (DNA): TGTGCCAGCAGCTTAGGGACAGTTTCAGAAGCTTTCTTT. It specifies CASSLGTVSEAFF.

This clone showed up just a few times. J is TRBJ1-5 and V is TRBV6-2 or TRBV6-3; no firm D call. The CDR3 consists of 14 residues. From germline, CDR1 is MNHEY and CDR2 SVGEGT. The V end lost 0 bases, the J end lost 4 bases, and 7 bases lay between the germline ends. CDR3 in DNA: TGTGCCAGCAGTTACTCTGGCAGGAATCAGCCCCAGCATTTT. Amino acid sequence: CASSYSGRNQPQHF.

This chain connects TRBV10-3 to TRBJ2-7, with TRBD2 matching 11 bases. CDR1 ENHRY and CDR2 SYGVKD come from the germline V gene. The CDR3 covers 15 residues. With V trimmed by 6 bases and J by 1 base, 5 bases remained unmatched. CDR3 amino acids: CAISPTSGTSYEQYF. CDR3 coding DNA: TGTGCCATCAGCCCGACTAGCGGGACGTCCTACGAGCAGTACTTC.

The genes are TRBV4-1 and TRBJ2-2, with 9 bases identical to TRBD2. CDR1 MGHRA and CDR2 YSYEKL come from the germline V gene. The ends lost 0 bases at V and 9 bases at J; junction bases unmatched: 8. CDR3 length: 16 residues. CDR3 sequence reads: CASSQDFSGSSRELFF. The DNA for the CDR3 is TGCGCCAGCAGCCAAGATTTTAGCGGGAGTAGTAGGGAGCTGTTTTTT.

The chain has TRBV5-1 and TRBJ1-2; the match to TRBD1 covers 7 bases. There are 16 residues in the CDR3. Trimming cost V 0 bases and J 7 bases; bases outside gene matches: 12. In germline, CDR1 is SGHRS, CDR2 YFSETQ. CDR3 in amino acids: CASSLGLPGGRLGYTF. The CDR3 DNA sequence: TGCGCCAGCAGCTTGGGGCTCCCAGGGGGACGTCTTGGCTACACCTTC.

This rearrangement joins TRBV4-1 to TRBJ2-6, with TRBD1 identical over 7 bases. The germline CDR1 and CDR2 sequences are MGHRA and YSYEKL. This CDR3 is 18 amino acids long. V shed 5 bases and J 2 bases; nucleotides not matched to a gene: 12. CDR3 sequence (DNA): TGCGCCAGCAGCGTACCTGACAGGGTTCACGCTGGGGCCAACGTCCTGACTTTC. Amino acids: CASSVPDRVHAGANVLTF.

This chain connects TRBV25-1 to TRBJ2-1; D might be TRBD1 (7 bases). The germline CDR1 and CDR2 sequences are MGHDK and SYGVNS. V was shortened by 4 bases and J by 9 bases, with 25 bases between the two germline ends. The length of the CDR3 is 17 residues. This chain's CDR3 is CASSADAAGGRGLEQFF. In DNA, the CDR3 is TGTGCCAGCAGTGCCGACGCCGCAGGGGGAAGGGGACTTGAGCAGTTCTTC.